This passage covers 12 T cell receptor beta chains from one sample sequenced in a study of blood T cell repertoires in COVID-19. Some clones are missing from TCRdb's copy, which holds only in-frame ones; the method was immunoSEQ multiplex PCR. The sample lists 55,000 to 75,000 clones, approximately 86% occurring once. The specimen was peripheral blood. The receptors shown here come from a man older than 75 with active COVID-19.

The gene calls are TRBV2 and TRBJ1-5, with unresolved D. The CDR3 consists of 14 residues. V was clipped by 9 bases and J by 4 bases, with 16 bases between them. Germline lookup yields CDR1 SNHLY and CDR2 FYNNEI. CDR3 amino acids: CASRFRAGNQPQHF. The CDR3 DNA sequence: TGTGCCAGTCGGTTTCGGGCGGGGAATCAGCCCCAGCATTTT.

This chain connects TRBV6-5 to TRBJ1-3; D uncertain. The ends were cut back, 6 bases at V and 0 bases at J, with 9 bases in the middle. CDR1 is MNHEY, CDR2 SVGAGI, per germline. The length of the CDR3 is 14 residues. The CDR3, as DNA: TGTGCCAGCAGCCCATCCTACTCTGGAAACACCATATATTTT. Its translation: CASSPSYSGNTIYF.

The rearrangement uses TRBV28 and TRBJ1-6; 12 bases are shared with TRBD1. This CDR3 spans 16 amino acids. With V trimmed by 8 bases and J by 10 bases, 12 bases remained unmatched. Germline V gene sequence: CDR1 MDHEN, CDR2 SYDVKM. The CDR3: CASLPGQGALRSPLHF. For the CDR3, the DNA is TGTGCCAGCCTACCGGGACAGGGGGCGTTAAGGTCACCCCTCCACTTT.

The rearrangement links TRBV4-2 to TRBJ2-1; 8 bases line up with TRBD2. After removal of 5 bases from V and 7 bases from J, the junction contained 10 bases not matched to a gene. The CDR3 length is 15 residues. CDR1 is LGHNA, CDR2 YNFKEQ, per germline. The CDR3 DNA is TGTGCCAGCAGCACCGACCAGCGGGAGTTTAATGAGCAGTTCTTC. Protein product: CASSTDQREFNEQFF.

CDR3 bases: TGTGCCAGCATGAAGGTAGTGAGGACTGAAGCTTTCTTT. This gives the protein CASMKVVRTEAFF. V and J are TRBV6-5 and TRBJ1-1, with D unclear. Trimming took 7 bases from V and 5 from J, leaving 14 bases between them. The V gene's germline CDR1 is MNHEY and CDR2 SVGAGI. The CDR3 covers 13 residues.

This chain connects TRBV7-8 to TRBJ1-5; 7 bases are shared with TRBD1. The germline V gene encodes CDR1 SGHVS and CDR2 FQNEAQ. This CDR3 spans 14 amino acids. Trimming at V came to 5 bases and at J to 2 bases, leaving 3 bases not matched to a gene. The CDR3 bases are TGTGCCAGCAGCCTAGGACAGGGCAATCAGCCCCAGCATTTT. This gives the protein CASSLGQGNQPQHF. The full variable domain, completed using reference TRBV7-8 and TRBJ1-5, is GAGVSQSPRYKVAKRGQDVALRCDPISGHVSLFWYQQALGQGPEFLTYFQNEAQLDKSGLPSDRFFAERPEGSVSTLKIQRTQQEDSAVYLCASSLGQGNQPQHFGDGTRLSIL.

The chain couples TRBV7-7 to TRBJ2-2; 7 positions agree with TRBD1. CDR3 length equals 13 residues. CDR1 is SSHAT and CDR2 is FNYEAQ in the germline V gene (reference sequence). J was trimmed by 6 bases and V by 6 bases; bases with no gene match: 4. The DNA of the CDR3 is TGTGCCAGCAGTCCACAGGGGCCCGGGGAGCTGTTTTTT. Encoded protein: CASSPQGPGELFF.

The chain employs TRBV29-1 and TRBJ2-1, with unresolved D. This CDR3 comprises 13 residues. V was pared by 1 base and J by 3 bases, with 7 bases between. Germline values: CDR1 SQVTM, CDR2 ANQGSEA. The CDR3 region is CSVEGPNYNEQFF. In DNA form, the CDR3 reads TGCAGCGTTGAAGGGCCCAACTACAATGAGCAGTTCTTC.

V gene TRBV4-2 combines with J gene TRBJ2-7, with D possibly matching TRBD2 (7 bases). CDR1 is LGHNA, CDR2 YNFKEQ, per germline. V gave up 4 bases and J gave up 6 bases, with 16 bases separating them. This CDR3 is 14 amino acids long. This chain's CDR3 is CASSPVGGPGEQYF. As DNA, the CDR3 is TGTGCCAGCAGCCCCGTGGGGGGGCCGGGCGAGCAGTACTTC.

The CDR3: CASSTGLAFGTSSTDTQYF. The CDR3 DNA is TGTGCCAGCAGCACGGGACTAGCGTTTGGAACCTCTAGCACAGATACGCAGTATTTT. The chain is built from TRBV9 and TRBJ2-3, with TRBD2 matching over 10 bases. This CDR3 is 19 amino acids long. The V gene's germline CDR1 is SGDLS and CDR2 YYNGEE. V lost 4 bases and J lost 0; bases outside the gene matches: 14.

The CDR3 reads CASSLAGGGSGANVLTF. The CDR3 nucleotides are TGTGCCAGCAGCTTAGCTGGGGGAGGGAGTGGGGCCAACGTCCTGACTTTC. This chain connects TRBV7-6 to TRBJ2-6, with 7 positions matching TRBD2. The CDR3 covers 17 residues. V lost 0 bases, J lost 3 bases, and 5 bases stayed unmatched. Germline-derived CDR1 and CDR2 are SGHVS and FNYEAQ.

The chain couples TRBV18 to TRBJ1-2; 8 bases align to TRBD1. J gave up 9 bases and V 2 bases, and 8 bases lay outside the gene matches. Per the germline V gene, CDR1 is KGHSH and CDR2 is LQKENI. The CDR3 is 14 amino acids. CDR3 bases: TGTGCCAGCTCACCAAGCCAGGGGGCGCGTAGCTACACCTTC. Its protein is CASSPSQGARSYTF.